This T cell receptor beta chain derives from a study of blood T cell repertoires in COVID-19. Between the trimmed V and J ends, which lost 4 bases and 14 bases, there was a span of 12 bases. The germline V gene has CDR1 MNHNY and CDR2 SVGAGI (reference sequence). CDR3 size: 12 residues. Assignments of participants to cohorts depended upon their own reported clinical history. What the recovered Cohort 3 donors had was two negative PCRs, clearance, or symptom resolution. Original handling: Reference gene primer amplification gave estimated nucleated cell counts. The repertoire was sequenced with immunoSEQ multiplex PCR; TCRdb's copy has only in-frame clones and lacks some. The V and J calls and the clone size are those of that table, but D and trimming were determined from the DNA. Among a few hundred thousand clones listed, around 90% were seen once. This clone was counted once.

The sequencing input was PBMCs or T cells enriched from blood (not recorded which). This chain connects TRBV6-6 to TRBJ1-6; a weak D match, TRBD1 (6 bases). The sequence was obtained from a woman in her thirties who had recovered from COVID-19. CDR3 nucleotides: TGTGCCAGCAGTTCACAGGGAGGGACCCTCCACTTT. This sequence encodes CASSSQGGTLHF.